This T cell receptor beta chain comes out of a study of identical twins. Healthy Caucasian individuals made up all the donors. The study's findings and limits: Sharing of beta out-of-frame sequences by twins showed a weaker excess. Invariant populations such as MAIT and iNKT cells could partly muddle zero-insertion analyses.

A remark on this clonotype: The antigen remains unidentified.

Through template switching, a universal primer site was introduced, and the cDNA contained unique molecular identifiers. Using its own MiXCR run on the 5' RACE reads, TCRdb lists one record per CDR3 protein. The table has approximately 300,000 distinct CDR3 sequences, around 9.7% seen once. The data were also submitted as part of a second study, on yellow fever vaccine responses in identical twins.

The specimen was CD8+ T cells sorted from blood. The receptor comes from a woman aged 18-29 years in good health.

The CDR3, as DNA: TGTGCCAGTAGTATACTAGCGGGAGGAGGGGACAATGAGCAGTTCTTC. It translates to CASSILAGGGDNEQFF. The chain couples TRBV19 to TRBJ2-1; 11 bases are a match to TRBD2. Germline-derived CDR1 and CDR2 are LNHDA and SQIVND (reference sequence). Germline trimming cut 2 bases from V and 5 bases from J; bases unmatched to any gene: 5. CDR3 length: 16 amino acids.